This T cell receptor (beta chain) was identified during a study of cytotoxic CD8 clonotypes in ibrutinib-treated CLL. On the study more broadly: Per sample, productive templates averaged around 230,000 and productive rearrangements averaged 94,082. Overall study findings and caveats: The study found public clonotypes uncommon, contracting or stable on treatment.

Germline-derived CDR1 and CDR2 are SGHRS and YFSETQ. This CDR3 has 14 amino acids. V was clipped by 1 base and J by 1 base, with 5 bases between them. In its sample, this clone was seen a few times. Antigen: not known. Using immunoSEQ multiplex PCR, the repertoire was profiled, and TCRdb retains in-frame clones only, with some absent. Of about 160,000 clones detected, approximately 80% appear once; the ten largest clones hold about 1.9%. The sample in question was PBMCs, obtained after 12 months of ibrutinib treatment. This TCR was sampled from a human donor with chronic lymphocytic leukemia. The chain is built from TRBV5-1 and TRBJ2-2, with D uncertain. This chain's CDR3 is CASSLYENTGELFF. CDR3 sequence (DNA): TGCGCCAGCAGCTTGTACGAGAACACCGGGGAGCTGTTTTTT.